Sequencing of this T cell receptor (beta chain) was carried out in a study of breast tumors, draining lymph nodes, adjacent tissues. This CDR3 is 16 amino acids long. Germline V gene lookup returns CDR1 SGDLS and CDR2 YYNGEE. There are many counts of this clonotype. Possible read error: a much larger clone is one base away. TCRdb independently ran MiXCR on the multiplex PCR reads; one entry per CDR3 protein. The sample lists approximately 280,000 distinct CDR3 sequences, around 30% seen once, with more than 0.95% in the top ten. Breast cancer patients provided tissue from their axillary draining lymph nodes.

The V call is TRBV9, the J call TRBJ2-6; TRBD1 matches 8 bases. The TCR comes from a female donor with breast cancer. Some clones in this sample may be carry-over from other donors' samples. Sequenced input: axillary lymph node tissue. The CDR3 DNA sequence: TGTGCCAGCAGCGTCGGGACAGGCACCGGGGCCAACGCCCTGACTTTC. It specifies CASSVGTGTGANALTF.